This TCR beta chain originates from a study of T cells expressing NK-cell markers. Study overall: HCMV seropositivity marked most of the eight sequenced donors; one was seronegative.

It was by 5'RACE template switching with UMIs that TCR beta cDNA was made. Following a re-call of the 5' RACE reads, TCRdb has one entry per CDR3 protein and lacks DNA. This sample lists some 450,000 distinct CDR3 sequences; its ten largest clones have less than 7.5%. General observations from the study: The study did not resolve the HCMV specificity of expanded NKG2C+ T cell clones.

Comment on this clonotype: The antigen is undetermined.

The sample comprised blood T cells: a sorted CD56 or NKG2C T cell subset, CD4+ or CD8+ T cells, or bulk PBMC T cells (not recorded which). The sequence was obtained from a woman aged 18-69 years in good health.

The CDR3 here is CASSFGSGRKTTGELFF. The chain has TRBV28 and TRBJ2-2; TCRdb's D call, TRBD2, is unchecked because there is no DNA. The CDR3 extends over 17 amino acids. In germline, CDR1 is MDHEN, CDR2 SYDVKM.